These 13 T cell receptor beta chains were all obtained from the same sample, sequenced in a study of blood T cell repertoires in COVID-19. Sequencing used immunoSEQ multiplex PCR; TCRdb keeps in-frame clones, though not all of them. The repertoire includes about 250,000 clones, around nine tenths of them detected once, and under 2% sits in the top ten. Input material: peripheral blood. The origin of the receptors is a woman in her sixties who had recovered from COVID-19.

The gene calls are TRBV10-3 and TRBJ2-1; the D gene is possibly TRBD2 (5 bases). CDR1 and CDR2 (germline): ENHRY, SYGVKD. The V and J ends lost 0 bases and 7 bases respectively, with 16 bases between them. This CDR3 has 16 amino acids. The CDR3 DNA follows: TGTGCCATCAGTGAGTCGATCCTCCCTAGCCCAAATGAGCAGTTCTTC. Translated: CAISESILPSPNEQFF.

V is TRBV6-5 and J is TRBJ2-7; 8 bases are shared with TRBD1. Germline loops: CDR1 MNHEY, CDR2 SVGAGI. Losses at the gene ends were 7 bases for V and 3 bases for J; bases not matched to a gene: 8. The CDR3 contains 14 residues. The CDR3 sequence: CASKIGQGIYEQYF. The CDR3 nucleotides are TGTGCCAGCAAAATAGGACAGGGTATCTACGAGCAGTACTTC.

This clone came up once. The rearrangement links TRBV28 to TRBJ1-1; tentative D call: TRBD1 (6 bases). The CDR3 is 14 amino acids. V shed 2 bases and J shed 9 bases, with 16 bases lying between them. Germline CDR1 reads MDHEN; CDR2 reads SYDVKM. The CDR3 spells CASSLATFRGKAFF. CDR3 DNA: TGTGCCAGCAGTTTAGCCACCTTCAGGGGAAAAGCTTTCTTT.

This clone was observed once. The chain joins TRBV9 to TRBJ2-1, with 11 bases identical to TRBD2. The junction had 5 bases not matched to a gene; V was cut back by 0 bases and J by 6 bases. This CDR3 is 16 amino acids long. From germline, CDR1 is SGDLS and CDR2 YYNGEE. The CDR3 is CASSVVLAGGFNEQFF. CDR3 sequence (DNA): TGTGCCAGCAGCGTAGTTCTAGCGGGGGGTTTCAATGAGCAGTTCTTC.

This clone was found many times. This CDR3 is CASRQTGLINTF. DNA for the CDR3: TGTGCCAGCAGACAGACAGGGTTAATTAACACCTTC. V is TRBV11-2 and J is TRBJ1-2; 7 bases are shared with TRBD1. The V segment lost 6 bases and the J segment 12 bases; nucleotides outside the gene matches: 10. CDR1 is SGHAT and CDR2 is FQNNGV in the germline V gene. There are 12 residues in the CDR3.

This clone was counted between two and nine times. The chain links TRBV11-2 to TRBJ1-3, with 7 nucleotides matching TRBD1. The CDR3 contains 16 residues. Trimming removed 5 bases from V and 0 bases from J; junction bases left unmatched: 7. Germline V gives CDR1 SGHAT, CDR2 FQNNGV. CDR3 coding DNA: TGTGCCAGCAGCCCCTACAGGGGTCCCTCTGGAAACACCATATATTTT. This sequence encodes CASSPYRGPSGNTIYF. Looking up the rest from reference TRBV11-2 and TRBJ1-3 gives the full variable domain: EAGVAQSPRYKIIEKRQSVAFWCNPISGHATLYWYQQILGQGPKLLIQFQNNGVVDDSQLPKDRFSAERLKGVDSTLKIQPAKLEDSAVYLCASSPYRGPSGNTIYFGEGSWLTVV.

The V call is TRBV28, the J call TRBJ1-5; possible D gene TRBD1, 6 bases. V dropped 7 bases and J dropped 4 bases, with 14 bases sitting between them. Germline V gene data show CDR1 as MDHEN and CDR2 as SYDVKM. This CDR3 spans 14 amino acids. The CDR3 bases are TGTGCCAGCATTACGACAGGAGAAAATCAGCCCCAGCATTTT. As protein: CASITTGENQPQHF.

This sequence joins TRBV6-5 and TRBJ2-5, with D hard to call. This CDR3 contains 14 residues. The germline gives CDR1 MNHEY, CDR2 SVGAGI. The ends were cut back, 7 bases at V and 0 bases at J, with 12 bases in the middle. This CDR3 is CASTATRYQETQYF. The CDR3 nucleotides read TGTGCCAGCACCGCTACCAGGTACCAAGAGACCCAGTACTTC.

V and J are TRBV6-2 or TRBV6-3 and TRBJ2-1; 9 bases are shared with TRBD1. The CDR3 consists of 15 residues. V shed 2 bases and J 8 bases; nucleotides not matched to a gene: 7. Per germline, CDR1 MNHEY and CDR2 SVGEGT. The chain's CDR3 is CASSYPLGQGDEQFF. CDR3 DNA: TGTGCCAGCAGTTACCCGTTGGGACAGGGTGATGAGCAGTTCTTC.

This clone was counted between two and nine times. The CDR3, as DNA: TGTGCCAGCAGCCAAGCTATGGGGACTAGCGGGGGGTTCCCCTCCTACAATGAGCAGTTCTTC. Encoded protein: CASSQAMGTSGGFPSYNEQFF. V is TRBV4-2 and J is TRBJ2-1, with 15 positions matching TRBD2. This CDR3 spans 21 amino acids. The germline V gene has CDR1 LGHNA and CDR2 YNFKEQ. V gave up 1 base and J gave up 0 bases; unmatched junction bases: 10.

The chain combines TRBV28 with TRBJ1-3; D is uncertain. There are 15 residues in the CDR3. Germline CDR1 MDHEN, CDR2 SYDVKM. V lost 7 bases to trimming and J lost 0 bases, with 13 bases between them. The CDR3 region is CASIAQVSSGNTIYF. DNA of the CDR3: TGTGCCAGCATTGCCCAGGTTAGCTCTGGAAACACCATATATTTT.

The gene calls are TRBV20-1 and TRBJ2-3; 8 bases are shared with TRBD2. This CDR3 has 16 amino acids. Germline values: CDR1 DFQATT, CDR2 SNEGSKA (reference sequence). V lost 3 bases, J lost 3 bases, and 11 bases stayed unmatched. CDR3 in amino acids: CSASLSSGGVTDTQYF. In DNA form, the CDR3 reads TGCAGTGCTAGTCTCAGCTCGGGGGGGGTGACAGATACGCAGTATTTT.

The chain has TRBV28 and TRBJ1-2; a weak D match, TRBD1 (5 bases). Germline V CDR1 and CDR2: MDHEN, SYDVKM. The ends were cut back, 3 bases at V and 7 bases at J, with 15 bases in the middle. This CDR3 contains 14 residues. CDR3 amino acids: CASSLRWGDGGYTF. CDR3 coding DNA: TGTGCCAGCAGTTTGAGGTGGGGCGACGGTGGCTACACCTTC.